The count of the clone carrying this T cell receptor beta chain is one. Measured with immunoSEQ multiplex PCR; TCRdb has only the in-frame clones, and not every one. The sample includes 20,000 to 30,000 clones, about 86% of them seen just once. Germline values: CDR1 MNHEY, CDR2 SVGAGI. The J segment lost 5 bases and the V segment lost 6 bases, leaving 5 bases of the junction unmatched. CDR3 length: 13 amino acids. These data are taken from a study of ipilimumab plus nivolumab after autologous stem cell transplantation. The sequence came from a male donor with diffuse large B-cell lymphoma. Sample: PBMCs, taken in a trial of ipilimumab plus nivolumab as post-transplant consolidation. The V gene is TRBV6-5, the J gene TRBJ1-1, with TRBD1 matching 8 bases. CDR3 in amino acids: CASSRGLSTEAFF. CDR3 DNA: TGTGCCAGCAGCAGGGGGCTGAGTACTGAAGCTTTCTTT.